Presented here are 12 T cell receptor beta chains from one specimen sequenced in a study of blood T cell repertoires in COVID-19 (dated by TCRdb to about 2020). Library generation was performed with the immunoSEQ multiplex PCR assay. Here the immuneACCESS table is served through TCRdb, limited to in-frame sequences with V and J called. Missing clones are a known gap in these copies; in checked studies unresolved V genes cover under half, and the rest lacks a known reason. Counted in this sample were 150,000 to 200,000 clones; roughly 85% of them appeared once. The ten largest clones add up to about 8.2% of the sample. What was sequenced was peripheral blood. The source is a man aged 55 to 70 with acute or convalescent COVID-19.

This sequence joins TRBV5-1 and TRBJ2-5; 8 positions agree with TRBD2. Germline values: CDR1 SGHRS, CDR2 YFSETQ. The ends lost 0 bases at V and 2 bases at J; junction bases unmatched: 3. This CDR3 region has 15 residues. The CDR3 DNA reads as TGCGCCAGCAGCTTGGCCGGGACTAGTCAAGAGACCCAGTACTTC. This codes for CASSLAGTSQETQYF.

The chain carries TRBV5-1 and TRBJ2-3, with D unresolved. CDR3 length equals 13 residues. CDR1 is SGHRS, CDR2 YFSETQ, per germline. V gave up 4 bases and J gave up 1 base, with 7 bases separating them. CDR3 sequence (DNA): TGCGCCAGCAGCCCCCCAGGCACAGATACGCAGTATTTT. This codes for CASSPPGTDTQYF.

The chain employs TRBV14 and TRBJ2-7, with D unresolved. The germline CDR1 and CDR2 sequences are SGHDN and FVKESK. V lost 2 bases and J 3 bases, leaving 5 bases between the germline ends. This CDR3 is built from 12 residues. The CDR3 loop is CASSQMYYEQYF. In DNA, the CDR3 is TGTGCCAGCAGCCAAATGTACTACGAGCAGTACTTC.

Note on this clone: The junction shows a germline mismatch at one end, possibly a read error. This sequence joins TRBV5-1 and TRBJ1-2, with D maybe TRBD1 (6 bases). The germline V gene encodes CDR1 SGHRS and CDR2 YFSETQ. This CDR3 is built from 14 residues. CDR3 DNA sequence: TGCGCCAGCAGCCGAGGGACACCTAATTATGGCTACACCTTC. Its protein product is CASSRGTPNYGYTF. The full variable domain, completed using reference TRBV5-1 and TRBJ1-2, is KAGVTQTPRYLIKTRGQQVTLSCSPISGHRSVSWYQQTPGQGLQFLFEYFSETQRNKGNFPGRFSGRQFSNSRSEMNVSTLELGDSALYLCASSRGTPNYGYTFGSGTRLTVV.

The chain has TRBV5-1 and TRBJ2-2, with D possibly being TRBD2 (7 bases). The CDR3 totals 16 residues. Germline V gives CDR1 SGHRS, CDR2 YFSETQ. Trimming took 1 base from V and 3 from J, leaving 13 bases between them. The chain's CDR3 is CASSLLAGADTGELFF. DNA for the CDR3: TGCGCCAGCAGCTTGTTGGCGGGGGCGGACACCGGGGAGCTGTTTTTT. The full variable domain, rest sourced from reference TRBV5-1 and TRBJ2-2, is KAGVTQTPRYLIKTRGQQVTLSCSPISGHRSVSWYQQTPGQGLQFLFEYFSETQRNKGNFPGRFSGRQFSNSRSEMNVSTLELGDSALYLCASSLLAGADTGELFFGEGSRLTVL.

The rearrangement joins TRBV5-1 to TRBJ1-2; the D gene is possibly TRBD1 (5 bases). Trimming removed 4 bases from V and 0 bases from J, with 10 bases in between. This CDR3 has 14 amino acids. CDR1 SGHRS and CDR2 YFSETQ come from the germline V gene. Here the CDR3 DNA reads TGCGCCAGCAGCACTGCGACAGCTAACTATGGCTACACCTTC. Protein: CASSTATANYGYTF.

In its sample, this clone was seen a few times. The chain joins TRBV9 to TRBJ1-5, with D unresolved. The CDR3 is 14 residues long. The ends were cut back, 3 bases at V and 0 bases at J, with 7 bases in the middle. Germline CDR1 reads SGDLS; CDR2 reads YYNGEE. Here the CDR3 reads CASSASDSNQPQHF. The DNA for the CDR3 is TGTGCCAGCAGCGCGAGTGATAGCAATCAGCCCCAGCATTTT.

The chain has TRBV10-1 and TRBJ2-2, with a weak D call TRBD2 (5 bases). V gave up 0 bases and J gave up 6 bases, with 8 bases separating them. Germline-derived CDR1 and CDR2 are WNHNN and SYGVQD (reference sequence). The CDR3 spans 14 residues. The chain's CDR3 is CASSESFGAGELFF. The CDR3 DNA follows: TGCGCCAGCAGTGAGTCGTTCGGGGCCGGGGAGCTGTTTTTT.

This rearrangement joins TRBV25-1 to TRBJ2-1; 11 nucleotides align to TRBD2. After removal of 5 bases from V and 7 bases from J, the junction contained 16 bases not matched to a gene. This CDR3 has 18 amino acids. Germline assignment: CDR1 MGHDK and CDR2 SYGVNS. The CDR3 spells CASSPLPLAGGPRNEQFF. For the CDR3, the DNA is TGTGCCAGCAGTCCGCTCCCCTTAGCGGGAGGGCCTCGTAATGAGCAGTTCTTC. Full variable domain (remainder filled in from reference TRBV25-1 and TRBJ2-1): EADIYQTPRYLVIGTGKKITLECSQTMGHDKMYWYQQDPGMELHLIHYSYGVNSTEKGDLSSESTVSRIRTEHFPLTLESARPSHTSQYLCASSPLPLAGGPRNEQFFGPGTRLTVL.

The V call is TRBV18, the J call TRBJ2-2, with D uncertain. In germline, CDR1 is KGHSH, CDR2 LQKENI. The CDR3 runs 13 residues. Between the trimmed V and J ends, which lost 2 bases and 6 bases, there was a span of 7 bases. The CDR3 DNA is TGTGCCAGCTCACCAGCGGTAGCCGGGGAGCTGTTTTTT. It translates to CASSPAVAGELFF.

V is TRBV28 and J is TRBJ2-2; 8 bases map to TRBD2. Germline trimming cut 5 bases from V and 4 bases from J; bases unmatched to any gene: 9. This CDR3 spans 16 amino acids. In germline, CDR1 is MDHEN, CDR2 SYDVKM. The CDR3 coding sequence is TGTGCCAGCAGTCCCCCCGGGACTAGTATCACCGGGGAGCTGTTTTTT. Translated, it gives CASSPPGTSITGELFF.

The CDR3 region is CASSLRSSGRLETQYF. CDR3 nucleotides: TGTGCCAGCAGCTTACGATCTAGCGGGAGGTTGGAGACCCAGTACTTC. The J gene is TRBJ2-5, the V gene TRBV7-2; TRBD2 aligns across 11 bases. V trimming: 2 bases; J trimming: 5 bases; junction bases outside the gene matches: 7. The CDR3 totals 16 residues. Germline CDR1 reads SGHTA; CDR2 reads FQGNSA.